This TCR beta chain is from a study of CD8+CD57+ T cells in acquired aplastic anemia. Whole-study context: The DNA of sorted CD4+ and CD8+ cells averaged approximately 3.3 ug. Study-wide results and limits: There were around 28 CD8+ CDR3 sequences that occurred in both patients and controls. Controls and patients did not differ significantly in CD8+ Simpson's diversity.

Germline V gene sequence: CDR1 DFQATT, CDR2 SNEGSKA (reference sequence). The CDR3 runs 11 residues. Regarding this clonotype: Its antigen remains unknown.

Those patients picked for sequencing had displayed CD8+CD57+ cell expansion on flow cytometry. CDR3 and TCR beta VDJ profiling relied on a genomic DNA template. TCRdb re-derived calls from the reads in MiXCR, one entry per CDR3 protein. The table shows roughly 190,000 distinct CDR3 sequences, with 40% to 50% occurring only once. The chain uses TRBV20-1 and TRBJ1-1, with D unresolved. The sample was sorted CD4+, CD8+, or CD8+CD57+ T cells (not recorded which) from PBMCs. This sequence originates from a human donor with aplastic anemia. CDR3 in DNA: TGCAGCTTGAGGGTACACACTGAAGCTTTCTTT. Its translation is CSLRVHTEAFF.